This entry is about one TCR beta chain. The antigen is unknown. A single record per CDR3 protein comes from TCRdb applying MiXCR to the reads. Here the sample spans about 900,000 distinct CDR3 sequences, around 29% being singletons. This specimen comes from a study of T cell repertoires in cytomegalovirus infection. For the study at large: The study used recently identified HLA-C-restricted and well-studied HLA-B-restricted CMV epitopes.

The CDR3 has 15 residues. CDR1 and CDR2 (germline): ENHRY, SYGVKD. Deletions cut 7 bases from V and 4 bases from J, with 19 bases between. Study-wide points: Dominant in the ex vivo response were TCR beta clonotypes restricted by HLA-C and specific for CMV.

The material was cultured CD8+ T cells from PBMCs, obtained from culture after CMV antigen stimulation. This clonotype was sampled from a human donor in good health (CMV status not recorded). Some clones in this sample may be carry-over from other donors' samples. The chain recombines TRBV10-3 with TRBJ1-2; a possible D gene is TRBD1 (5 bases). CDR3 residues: CAIKIFDGQIYGYTF. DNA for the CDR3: TGTGCCATCAAGATTTTTGACGGACAAATCTATGGCTACACCTTC.